The sequence of this T cell receptor (beta chain) was determined in a study of T cells in Graves' hyperthyroidism and ophthalmopathy. The ends were cut back, 4 bases at V and 0 bases at J, with 0 bases in the middle. This CDR3 contains 12 residues. Germline CDR1 and CDR2: SEHNR and FQNEAQ (reference sequence). Template material for amplifying TCR beta CDR3 regions consisted of RNA transcripts. TCR CDR3 regions were first amplified by RT-PCR with HTBI primers. TCRdb processed the multiplex PCR reads anew with MiXCR; each CDR3 protein has one entry. This sample has 600,000 to 650,000 distinct CDR3 sequences, with around 21% found just once. Diagnostic decisions used clinical symptoms, serum thyroxine and TRAb, thyroid ultrasound and orbital computed tomography.

Sequenced: blood. The rearrangement joins TRBV7-9 to TRBJ1-4, with D hard to call. The receptor comes from a man aged 25 to 45 with Graves' ophthalmopathy. Here the CDR3 DNA reads TGTGCCAGCAGCTCAACTAATGAAAAACTGTTTTTT. Amino acids: CASSSTNEKLFF.